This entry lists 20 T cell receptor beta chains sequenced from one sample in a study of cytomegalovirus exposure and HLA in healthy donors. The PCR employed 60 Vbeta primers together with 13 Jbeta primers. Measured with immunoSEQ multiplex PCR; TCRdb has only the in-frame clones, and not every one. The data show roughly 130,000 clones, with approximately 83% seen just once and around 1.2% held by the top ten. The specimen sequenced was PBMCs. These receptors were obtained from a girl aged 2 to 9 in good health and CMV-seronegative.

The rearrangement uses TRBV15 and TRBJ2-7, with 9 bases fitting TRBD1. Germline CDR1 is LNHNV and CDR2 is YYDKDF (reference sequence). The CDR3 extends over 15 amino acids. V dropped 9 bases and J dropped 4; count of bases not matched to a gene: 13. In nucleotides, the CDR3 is TGTGCCACTGCGTGGGACAGGGATTATTCGTACGAGCAGTACTTC. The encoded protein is CATAWDRDYSYEQYF.

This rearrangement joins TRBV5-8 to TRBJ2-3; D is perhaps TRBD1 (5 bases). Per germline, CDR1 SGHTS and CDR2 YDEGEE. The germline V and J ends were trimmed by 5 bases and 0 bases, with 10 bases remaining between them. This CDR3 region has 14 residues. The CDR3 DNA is TGTGCCAGCAGGCTGACAGTCAGCACAGATACGCAGTATTTT. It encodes CASRLTVSTDTQYF.

CDR3 sequence reads: CASSLWRVRRGGNTIYF. Here the CDR3 DNA reads TGTGCCAGCAGTTTATGGAGGGTTCGACGTGGTGGAAACACCATATATTTT. This chain links TRBV28 with TRBJ1-3, with D hard to call. CDR3 length: 17 residues. V was pared by 0 bases and J by 3 bases, with 15 bases between. Germline V lookup: CDR1 MDHEN, CDR2 SYDVKM.

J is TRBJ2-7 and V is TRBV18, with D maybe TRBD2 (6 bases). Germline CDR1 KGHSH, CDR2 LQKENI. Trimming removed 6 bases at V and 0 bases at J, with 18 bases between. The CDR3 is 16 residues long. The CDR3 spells CASSLSGTSSSYEQYF. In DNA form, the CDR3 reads TGTGCCAGCTCCCTATCTGGGACTTCGAGCTCCTACGAGCAGTACTTC.

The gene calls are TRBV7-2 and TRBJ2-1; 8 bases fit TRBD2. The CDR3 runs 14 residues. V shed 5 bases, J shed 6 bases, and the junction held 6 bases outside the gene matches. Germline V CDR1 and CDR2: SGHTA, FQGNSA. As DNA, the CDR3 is TGTGCCAGCAGCCCGACTAGCGAATCCAATGAGCAGTTCTTC. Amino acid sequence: CASSPTSESNEQFF.

The CDR3 reads CSVGHLAGFYEQYF. The CDR3, as DNA: TGCAGCGTTGGACATCTAGCGGGGTTCTACGAGCAGTACTTC. The V call is TRBV29-1, the J call TRBJ2-7; 9 bases match TRBD2. Per the germline V gene, CDR1 is SQVTM and CDR2 is ANQGSEA. V dropped 4 bases and J dropped 3; count of bases not matched to a gene: 7. The CDR3 covers 14 residues.

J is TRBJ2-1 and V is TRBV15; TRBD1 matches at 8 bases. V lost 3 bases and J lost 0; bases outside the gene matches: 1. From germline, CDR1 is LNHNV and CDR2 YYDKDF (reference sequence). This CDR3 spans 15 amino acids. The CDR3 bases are TGTGCCACCAGCAGGGGACAGGCCTCCTACAATGAGCAGTTCTTC. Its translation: CATSRGQASYNEQFF.

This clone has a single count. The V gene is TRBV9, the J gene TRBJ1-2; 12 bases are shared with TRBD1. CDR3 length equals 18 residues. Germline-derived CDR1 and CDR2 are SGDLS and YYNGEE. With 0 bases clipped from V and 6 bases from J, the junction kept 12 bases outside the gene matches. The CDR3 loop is CASSVEPGTGGDEDGYTF. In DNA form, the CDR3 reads TGTGCCAGCAGCGTAGAGCCCGGGACAGGGGGCGACGAAGATGGCTACACCTTC.

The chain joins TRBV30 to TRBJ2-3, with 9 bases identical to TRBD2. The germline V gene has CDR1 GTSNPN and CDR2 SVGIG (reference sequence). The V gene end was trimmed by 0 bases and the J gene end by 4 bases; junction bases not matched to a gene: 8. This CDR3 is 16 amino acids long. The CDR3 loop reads CAWSVVAGGPADTQYF. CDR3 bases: TGTGCCTGGAGTGTAGTGGCGGGAGGGCCCGCAGATACGCAGTATTTT.

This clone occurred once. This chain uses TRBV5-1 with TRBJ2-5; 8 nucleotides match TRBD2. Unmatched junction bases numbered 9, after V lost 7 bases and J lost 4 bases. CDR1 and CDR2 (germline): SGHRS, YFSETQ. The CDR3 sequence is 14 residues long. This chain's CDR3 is CASDPREGRETQYF. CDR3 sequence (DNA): TGCGCCAGCGACCCCCGGGAGGGACGAGAGACCCAGTACTTC.

The CDR3 protein is CASSIKLNSNQPQHF. The CDR3 nucleotides read TGTGCCAGTAGTATAAAACTTAATAGCAATCAGCCCCAGCATTTT. This sequence joins TRBV19 and TRBJ1-5, with D unclear. The CDR3 totals 15 residues. Deletions cut 2 bases from V and 0 bases from J, with 8 bases between. Germline CDR1 and CDR2: LNHDA and SQIVND (reference sequence).

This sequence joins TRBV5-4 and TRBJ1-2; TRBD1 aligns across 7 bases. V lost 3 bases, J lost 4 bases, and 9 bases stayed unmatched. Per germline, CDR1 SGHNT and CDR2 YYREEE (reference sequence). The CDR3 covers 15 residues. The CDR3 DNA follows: TGTGCCAGCAGCTCCTCCACGACAGGGAGCTATGGCTACACCTTC. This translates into CASSSSTTGSYGYTF.

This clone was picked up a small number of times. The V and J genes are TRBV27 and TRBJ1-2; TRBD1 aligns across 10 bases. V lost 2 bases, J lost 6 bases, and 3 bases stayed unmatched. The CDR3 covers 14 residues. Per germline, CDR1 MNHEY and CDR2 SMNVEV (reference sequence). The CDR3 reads CASSLTGQGNGYTF. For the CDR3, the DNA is TGTGCCAGCAGTTTAACGGGACAGGGGAATGGCTACACCTTC.

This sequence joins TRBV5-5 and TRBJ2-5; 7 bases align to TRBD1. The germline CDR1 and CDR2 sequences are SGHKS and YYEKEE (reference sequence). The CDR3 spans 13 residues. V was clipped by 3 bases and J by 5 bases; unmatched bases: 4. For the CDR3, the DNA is TGTGCCAGCAGCTCAGGGGGTGGGGAGACCCAGTACTTC. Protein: CASSSGGGETQYF.

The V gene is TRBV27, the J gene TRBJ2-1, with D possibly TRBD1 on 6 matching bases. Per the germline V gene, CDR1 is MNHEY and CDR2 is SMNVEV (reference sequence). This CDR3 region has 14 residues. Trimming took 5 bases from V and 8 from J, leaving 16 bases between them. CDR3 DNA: TGTGCCAGCAGTCGCACAGGGTTTAGGGATGAGCAGTTCTTC. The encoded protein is CASSRTGFRDEQFF.

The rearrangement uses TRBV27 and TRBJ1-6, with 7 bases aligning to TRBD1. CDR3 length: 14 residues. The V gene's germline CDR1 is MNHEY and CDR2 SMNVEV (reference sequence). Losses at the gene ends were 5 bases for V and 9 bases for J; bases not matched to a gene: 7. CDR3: CASSITGVGSPLHF. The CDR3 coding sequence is TGTGCCAGCAGTATAACAGGGGTGGGTTCACCCCTCCACTTT.

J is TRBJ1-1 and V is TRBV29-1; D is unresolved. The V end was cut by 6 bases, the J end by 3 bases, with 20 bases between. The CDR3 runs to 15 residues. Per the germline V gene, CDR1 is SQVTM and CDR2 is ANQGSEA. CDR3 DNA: TGCAGCGTCGCTCGTACAGCGTCCGGGGACACTGAAGCTTTCTTT. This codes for CSVARTASGDTEAFF.

The CDR3 reads CASSERLAGRQQFF. CDR3 nucleotides: TGTGCCAGCAGTGAGAGACTAGCGGGGCGTCAGCAGTTCTTC. The chain combines TRBV25-1 with TRBJ2-1, with 11 nucleotides matching TRBD2. V lost 3 bases to trimming and J lost 11 bases; unmatched junction nucleotides: 6. Germline V gene lookup returns CDR1 MGHDK and CDR2 SYGVNS. The CDR3 has 14 amino acids.

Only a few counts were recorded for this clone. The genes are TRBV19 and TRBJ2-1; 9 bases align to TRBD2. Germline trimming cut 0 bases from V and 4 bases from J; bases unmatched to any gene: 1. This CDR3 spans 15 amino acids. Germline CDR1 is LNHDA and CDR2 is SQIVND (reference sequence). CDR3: CASSIEGLAYNEQFF. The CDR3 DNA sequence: TGTGCCAGTAGTATAGAGGGACTAGCTTACAATGAGCAGTTCTTC.

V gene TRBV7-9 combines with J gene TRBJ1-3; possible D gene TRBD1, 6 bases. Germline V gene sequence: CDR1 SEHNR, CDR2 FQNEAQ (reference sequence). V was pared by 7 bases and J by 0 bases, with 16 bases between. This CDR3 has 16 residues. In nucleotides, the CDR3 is TGTGCCAGCACCCGGACAGTAAGAGACTCTGGAAACACCATATATTTT. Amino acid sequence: CASTRTVRDSGNTIYF.